The 6 T cell receptor beta chains given below trace back to one sample, sequenced in a study of tumor-infiltrating lymphocytes in primary liver carcinoma. Joint extraction of RNA and DNA used about 17-31 mg of bulk tissue that was unsorted. The researchers produced TCR beta cDNA from roughly 500 ng total RNA with a constant-region primer. Three nested multiplex PCR rounds of slightly modified ARM-PCR generated TCR beta libraries. With TRBV1-TRBV30 forward primers and a C-beta reverse primer, the first two PCR rounds were run for around 11 cycles each. TCRdb re-called the multiplex PCR reads through MiXCR, storing one row per CDR3 protein. The sample has about 120,000 distinct CDR3 sequences; around two thirds are singletons. The sequencing sample was made of liver tumor tissue from sampling region 1. The subset here: tumor region T1, superior pole. The receptors were gathered from a woman aged 60-75 years with primary liver carcinoma and hepatitis B virus infection.

This chain joins TRBV2 and TRBJ2-1, with TRBD1 identical over 7 bases. This CDR3 is built from 13 residues. Germline CDR1 and CDR2: SNHLY and FYNNEI. J lost 8 bases, V lost 3 bases, and 4 bases had no gene match. CDR3 residues: CASSEDRMHEQFF. CDR3 DNA: TGTGCCAGCAGTGAGGACAGGATGCATGAGCAGTTCTTC.

The chain has TRBV7-8 and TRBJ1-2, with TRBD1 identical over 9 bases. After removal of 1 base from V and 10 bases from J, the junction contained 10 bases not matched to a gene. Per the germline V gene, CDR1 is SGHVS and CDR2 is FQNEAQ. The CDR3 is made up of 15 amino acids. CDR3 in amino acids: CASSLGDRGRGDYTF. The CDR3 DNA sequence: TGTGCCAGCAGCTTAGGTGACAGGGGGAGAGGTGACTACACCTTC.

Details on this clonotype: A much larger clone sits a single nucleotide away, making a read error possible. CDR3 residues: CASSLTRRSYEQYF. The CDR3 nucleotides are TGTGCCAGCAGCTTAACTCGCCGTAGCTACGAGCAGTACTTC. The rearrangement joins TRBV7-8 to TRBJ2-7; D gene uncertain. The CDR3 totals 14 residues. The V gene lost 2 bases and the J gene lost 3 bases, with 11 bases spanning the gap. Germline CDR1 reads SGHVS; CDR2 reads FQNEAQ. The entire variable domain, with the rest obtained from reference TRBV7-8 and TRBJ2-7, is as follows: GAGVSQSPRYKVAKRGQDVALRCDPISGHVSLFWYQQALGQGPEFLTYFQNEAQLDKSGLPSDRFFAERPEGSVSTLKIQRTQQEDSAVYLCASSLTRRSYEQYFGPGTRLTVT.

This clonotype has a single count. This could be a read error, since a much larger clone is one nucleotide away. This sequence joins TRBV14 and TRBJ1-6; D unresolved. This CDR3 comprises 14 residues. Germline V CDR1 and CDR2: SGHDN, FVKESK. The DNA of the CDR3 is TGTGCCAGCAGCCTGTTCAGGATTAATTCACCCTTCCACTTT. It is translated as CASSLFRINSPFHF.

Concerning this clonotype: Since the CDR3 does not end with the conserved phenylalanine or tryptophan, this likely comes from a read error. The rearrangement uses TRBV28 and TRBJ2-5; a possible D gene is TRBD1 (6 bases). The germline V gene has CDR1 MDHEN and CDR2 SYDVKM. Trimming pared 2 bases from V and 0 bases from J, leaving 10 bases between. The CDR3 is 15 residues long. The CDR3, as DNA: TGTGCCAGCAGTTTAAGGCAGGGGTACCAAGAGACCCAGTACTCC. Protein sequence: CASSLRQGYQETQYS.

Points on this clonotype: At one of its ends the junction is not consistent with the germline gene, which may arise from a read error. The V and J genes are TRBV11-2 and TRBJ2-1; 12 bases map to TRBD2. Germline values: CDR1 SGHAT, CDR2 FQNNGV. The CDR3 is 16 amino acids. CDR3 residues: CASSLLTSGSFNEEFF. Written as DNA, the CDR3 is TGTGCTAGCAGCTTATTGACTAGCGGGAGTTTCAATGAGGAGTTCTTC.